This T cell receptor beta chain was retrieved from a study of blood T cell repertoires in COVID-19. The CDR3 runs to 12 residues. The ends lost 12 bases at V and 5 bases at J; junction bases unmatched: 6. CDR1 and CDR2 (germline): KGHDR, SFDVKD. The table lists this clone with a few counts. In the study's own analysis: Estimates of nucleated cell counts were drawn from the amplification of reference gene primers. Only in-frame clones appear in the TCRdb table, and some are missing; sequencing was by immunoSEQ multiplex PCR. That table is the source of V, J and clone size, and D and trimming were worked out from the DNA. There are about 150,000 clones in the sample; 65% to 90% occur only once, and around 3.3% lies in the top ten.

Sequencing input: peripheral blood. V is TRBV24-1 and J is TRBJ1-5, with TRBD1 identical over 7 bases. The receptor comes from a man between 65 and 85 years old with acute or convalescent COVID-19. CDR3 loop: CAARTGDQPQHF. The CDR3 DNA reads TGTGCCGCTCGAACAGGGGATCAGCCCCAGCATTTT.